Listed below are T cell receptor beta chains from one sample, sequenced in a study of shared clonotypes between healthy human individuals. Only in-frame clones appear in the TCRdb table, and some are missing; sequencing was by immunoSEQ multiplex PCR. The sample consists of approximately 2.3 million clones, about 92% of them appearing once. The specimen sequenced was naive CD4+ T cells from PBMCs. Source of these receptors: a young man in good health. Some clones in this sample may be carry-over from other donors' samples. Both conserved end residues are part of each CDR3. The D gene is left open where the match is weak.

v_gene	j_gene	d_gene	CDR3nt	CDR3aa
TRBV14	TRBJ2-1	TRBD2	TGTGCCAGCAGCCAACGTGAACTAGCGGGAGGGGGGTATGAGCAGTTCTTC	CASSQRELAGGGYEQFF
TRBV28	TRBJ2-1	.	TGTGCCAGCAGTCCTCCGGGGATCAGACGTGAGCAGTTCTTC	CASSPPGIRREQFF
TRBV7-2	TRBJ2-5	TRBD2	TGTGCCAGCAGCTCCAATAGCGGGCCCCAAGAGACCCAGTACTTC	CASSSNSGPQETQYF
TRBV14	TRBJ2-3	.	TGTGCCAGCAGCCCGAGGGTTGAAGATACGCAGTATTTT	CASSPRVEDTQYF
TRBV5-1	TRBJ1-1	.	TGCGCCAGCAGAGAGGGGGACGGGACTGAAGCTTTCTTT	CASREGDGTEAFF
TRBV29-1	TRBJ2-2	TRBD1	TGCAGCGTTGGACAGGGGATCGGGGAGCTGTTTTTT	CSVGQGIGELFF
TRBV4-2	TRBJ2-3	.	TGTGCCAGCAGCCAACGTTGGCTGGGAGCCGACGTCCCAGATACGCAGTATTTT	CASSQRWLGADVPDTQYF
TRBV29-1	TRBJ2-7	TRBD2	TGCAGCGTTGCCGCATCGCTAGCGGGAGACGAGCAGTACTTC	CSVAASLAGDEQYF
TRBV6-5	TRBJ1-1	.	TGTGCCAGCAGTTACTCGGCAGATGAAGCTTTCTTT	CASSYSADEAFF
TRBV4-1	TRBJ2-1	TRBD1	TGCGCCAGCGTCCGGGACAGGGCGGGCAATGAGCAGTTCTTC	CASVRDRAGNEQFF
TRBV5-4	TRBJ1-2	TRBD1	TGTGCCAGCAGGAAGGACAGGTCAGTCGGCTACACCTTC	CASRKDRSVGYTF
TRBV7-8	TRBJ2-7	TRBD2	TGTGCCAGCAGCTTAGAGGCTAGCGGGAGGGCGCCCTACGAGCAGTACTTC	CASSLEASGRAPYEQYF
TRBV13	TRBJ2-3	TRBD2	TGTGCCAGCAGCTTACTGAGCGGGAGGTGGGCAGATACGCAGTATTTT	CASSLLSGRWADTQYF
TRBV28	TRBJ2-1	.	TGTGCCAGCAGCCATGGACCCGTAGGTAATGAGCAGTTCTTC	CASSHGPVGNEQFF
TRBV6-6	TRBJ1-4	.	TGTGCCAGCAGTTCCGCCAGCCCCGGACTGTTTTTT	CASSSASPGLFF
TRBV5-4	TRBJ2-7	TRBD2	TGTGCCAGCAGCAGAACTAGCGGTCCGTCCTACGAGCAGTACTTC	CASSRTSGPSYEQYF
TRBV28	TRBJ1-2	TRBD1	TGTGCCAGCAGTTTTTCCGCGACTTCCGGGACAGGCTTTAGCTATGGCTACACCTTC	CASSFSATSGTGFSYGYTF
TRBV5-4	TRBJ2-6	.	TGTGCCAGCAGCCTCCCGTCCTCTGGGGCCAACGTCCTGACTTTC	CASSLPSSGANVLTF
TRBV7-3	TRBJ2-1	TRBD1	TGTGCCAGCAGCTCCCAGGGGGTGGGTGAGCAGTTCTTC	CASSSQGVGEQFF
TRBV19	TRBJ2-3	.	TGTGCCAGTAGTACCCGGGGGGATACGCAGTATTTT	CASSTRGDTQYF
TRBV9	TRBJ2-1	TRBD2	TGTGCCAGCAGCGTAGCAGGAGGGGGACTAGCGGGAGAGACTGAGCAGTTCTTC	CASSVAGGGLAGETEQFF
TRBV5-1	TRBJ1-3	.	TGCGCCAGCAGCTTGGGTTCAGGAAACACCATATATTTT	CASSLGSGNTIYF
TRBV6-1	TRBJ1-5	.	TGTGCCAGCAGTGTCCCCCAGGGGTACAATCAGCCCCAGCATTTT	CASSVPQGYNQPQHF